This record concerns one T cell receptor (beta chain) sequence. The V gene's germline CDR1 is LGHNA and CDR2 YSLEER. This CDR3 has 14 amino acids. The V and J ends lost 1 base and 0 bases respectively, with 3 bases between them. The data are from a study of blood T cell repertoires in COVID-19. Study details: There were acute and convalescent COVID-19 samples, and they came from the United States, Italy and Spain. The analysed material was cDNA or gDNA that came from T cells, B-cell-depleted T cells, or PBMCs.

The authors' processing: Scientists estimated how many nucleated cells there were by amplifying reference gene primers. Assay used: immunoSEQ multiplex PCR; TCRdb lists only in-frame clones, some missing. V and J calls and clone size come straight from that table; D and trimming were deduced from the DNA. The data contain some 14,000 clones, 80% to 90% of them seen just once; the ten biggest clones take up roughly 15%. The sequenced sample consisted of peripheral blood. The chain recombines TRBV4-3 with TRBJ2-2; D remains unclear. The TCR comes from a man aged 45-65 years with active COVID-19. CDR3 residues: CASSQAANTGELFF. The DNA for the CDR3 is TGCGCCAGCAGCCAAGCCGCGAACACCGGGGAGCTGTTTTTT.